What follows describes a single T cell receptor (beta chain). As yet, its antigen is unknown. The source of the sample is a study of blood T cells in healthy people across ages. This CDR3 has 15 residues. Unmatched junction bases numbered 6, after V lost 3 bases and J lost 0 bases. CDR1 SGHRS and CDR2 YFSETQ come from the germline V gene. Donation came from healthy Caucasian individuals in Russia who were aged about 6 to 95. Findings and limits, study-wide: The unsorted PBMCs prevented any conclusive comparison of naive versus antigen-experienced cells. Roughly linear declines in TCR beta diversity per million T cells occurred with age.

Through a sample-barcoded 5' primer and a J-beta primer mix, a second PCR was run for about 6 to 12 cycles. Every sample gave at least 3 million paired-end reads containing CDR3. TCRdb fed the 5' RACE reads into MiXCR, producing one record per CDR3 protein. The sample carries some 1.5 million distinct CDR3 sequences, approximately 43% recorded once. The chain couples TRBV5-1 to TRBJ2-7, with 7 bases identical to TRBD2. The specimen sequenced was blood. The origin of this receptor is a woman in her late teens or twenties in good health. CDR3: CASSYDWGGSYEQYF. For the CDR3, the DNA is TGCGCCAGCAGCTATGACTGGGGGGGCTCCTACGAGCAGTACTTC.